A single count supports the clone carrying this T cell receptor (beta chain). The antigen is unknown. Germline-derived CDR1 and CDR2 are MNHEY and SMNVEV (reference sequence). This CDR3 is built from 14 residues. Losses at the gene ends were 6 bases for V and 9 bases for J; bases not matched to a gene: 7. Data came from immunoSEQ multiplex PCR; TCRdb stores just in-frame clones and leaves some out. Altogether 150,000 to 200,000 clones are present, about 90% being singletons, with the ten largest covering 9% to 12%. This entry belongs to a study of cytomegalovirus exposure and HLA in healthy donors. Study results and caveats: Specific recognition of CMV antigens was confirmed in vitro for a few chains (all CMV-associated).

This receptor was identified in a woman aged 18 to 35 in good health and CMV-seropositive. The sequenced sample was PBMCs. This chain links TRBV27 with TRBJ2-7; 14 nucleotides match TRBD2. CDR3 coding DNA: TGTGCCAGCAGCCCGGGGACTAGCGGGAGTGGGCAGTACTTC. Encoded protein: CASSPGTSGSGQYF.